Listed below are T cell receptor beta chains from one sample, sequenced in a study of beta chain features in type 1 diabetes. Generated by immunoSEQ multiplex PCR, the TCRdb table keeps only in-frame clones and is missing some. The profile covers 330,000 or so clones, with about 20% appearing a single time and about 0.044% taken by the ten largest. The sequencing sample was made of naive CD4+ T cells from blood. These TCRs come from a woman aged 18-35 years in good health. The CDR3 runs from the conserved cysteine through the conserved F or W. The order of the fields is clone size, J gene, V gene, D gene, CDR3 DNA, CDR3 protein. The D gene is left open where the match is weak. A clone size is listed for some rows: how often the clone was seen (once, few, many), or a class if it is expanded.

clone_size: -
j_call: TRBJ2-1
v_call: TRBV5-1
d_call: -
cdr3_nt: TGCGCCAGCAGCCCGGGACTCGAGTACAATGAGCAGTTCTTC
cdr3_aa: CASSPGLEYNEQFF

clone_size: -
j_call: TRBJ1-6
v_call: TRBV7-8
d_call: -
cdr3_nt: TGTGCCAGCAGCTACGACAGGATCGATAATTCACCCCTCCACTTT
cdr3_aa: CASSYDRIDNSPLHF

clone_size: -
j_call: TRBJ2-4
v_call: TRBV18
d_call: -
cdr3_nt: TGTGCCAGCTCACCAGGGGGACAGCGGGACATTCAGTACTTC
cdr3_aa: CASSPGGQRDIQYF

clone_size: -
j_call: TRBJ2-7
v_call: TRBV15
d_call: TRBD1
cdr3_nt: TGTGCCACCAGCAGGTCGGGACAGCTCCTCTCCTACGAGCAGTACTTC
cdr3_aa: CATSRSGQLLSYEQYF

clone_size: -
j_call: TRBJ2-1
v_call: TRBV2
d_call: TRBD2
cdr3_nt: TGTGCCAGCGTCAAGGTGGGAGGGCGAGGTGAGCAGTTCTTC
cdr3_aa: CASVKVGGRGEQFF

clone_size: -
j_call: TRBJ1-2
v_call: TRBV11-2
d_call: -
cdr3_nt: TGTGCCAGCAGCCATAGACAGGTGTCTAACTATGGCTACACCTTC
cdr3_aa: CASSHRQVSNYGYTF

clone_size: -
j_call: TRBJ2-1
v_call: TRBV7-9
d_call: -
cdr3_nt: TGTGCCAGCAGCTTTTCCGGGACTCTACTCTACAATGAGCAGTTCTTC
cdr3_aa: CASSFSGTLLYNEQFF

clone_size: -
j_call: TRBJ2-7
v_call: TRBV19
d_call: TRBD2
cdr3_nt: TGTGCCAGTAGTTCATCCGGGACTAGCGGGAAGTACGAGCAGTACTTC
cdr3_aa: CASSSSGTSGKYEQYF

clone_size: few
j_call: TRBJ2-2
v_call: TRBV27
d_call: TRBD2
cdr3_nt: TGTGCCAGCAATCAACTCGGACTAGCGGAGAACACCGGGGAGCTGTTTTTT
cdr3_aa: CASNQLGLAENTGELFF

clone_size: few
j_call: TRBJ2-7
v_call: TRBV7-9
d_call: TRBD2
cdr3_nt: TGTGCCAGCAGCTCCCGCGGCGGGAGCTCCTACGAGCAGTACTTC
cdr3_aa: CASSSRGGSSYEQYF

clone_size: few
j_call: TRBJ1-5
v_call: TRBV7-2
d_call: -
cdr3_nt: TGTGCCAGCAGCCGGGAGATAAATCAGCCCCAGCATTTT
cdr3_aa: CASSREINQPQHF

clone_size: -
j_call: TRBJ1-2
v_call: TRBV27
d_call: -
cdr3_nt: TGTGCCAGCAGTCCAGGGTTAGTTAGCTATGGCTACACCTTC
cdr3_aa: CASSPGLVSYGYTF

clone_size: few
j_call: TRBJ2-2
v_call: TRBV11-2
d_call: TRBD2
cdr3_nt: TGTGCCAGCAGAACTAGCGGGAGGACGAACACCGGGGAGCTGTTTTTT
cdr3_aa: CASRTSGRTNTGELFF

clone_size: -
j_call: TRBJ2-6
v_call: TRBV2
d_call: -
cdr3_nt: TGTGCCAGCAGTGTAGGGAGCCTCTCTGGGGCCAACGTCCTGACTTTC
cdr3_aa: CASSVGSLSGANVLTF

clone_size: few
j_call: TRBJ1-2
v_call: TRBV7-9
d_call: TRBD1
cdr3_nt: TGTGCCAGCAGCAACTGGGACAGACCTAACTATGGCTACACCTTC
cdr3_aa: CASSNWDRPNYGYTF

clone_size: -
j_call: TRBJ2-3
v_call: TRBV6-1
d_call: -
cdr3_nt: TGTGCCAGCCACGCGGGGGATACGCAGTATTTT
cdr3_aa: CASHAGDTQYF

clone_size: -
j_call: TRBJ2-1
v_call: TRBV5-1
d_call: TRBD2
cdr3_nt: TGCGCCAGCAGCCCTTTAGCGGGGGGAAACAATGAGCAGTTCTTC
cdr3_aa: CASSPLAGGNNEQFF

clone_size: -
j_call: TRBJ1-2
v_call: TRBV6-5
d_call: -
cdr3_nt: TGTGCCAGCAGAACGCAGGGGTTGGGCTATGGCTACACCTTC
cdr3_aa: CASRTQGLGYGYTF

clone_size: -
j_call: TRBJ2-7
v_call: TRBV10-2
d_call: -
cdr3_nt: TGCGCCGTAGGGGAGGAATACGAGCAGTACTTC
cdr3_aa: CAVGEEYEQYF

clone_size: -
j_call: TRBJ2-5
v_call: TRBV9
d_call: TRBD2
cdr3_nt: TGTGCCAGCAGCGTGCCGACTAGCGGGGCTATCCAAGAGACCCAGTACTTC
cdr3_aa: CASSVPTSGAIQETQYF

clone_size: few
j_call: TRBJ2-5
v_call: TRBV5-1
d_call: -
cdr3_nt: TGCGCCAGCAGCTTGCTGGGCCGGGAGACCCAGTACTTC
cdr3_aa: CASSLLGRETQYF

clone_size: few
j_call: TRBJ2-2
v_call: TRBV27
d_call: -
cdr3_nt: TGTGCCAGCAGCGTATGGGGGGACGCGAACACCGGGGAGCTGTTTTTT
cdr3_aa: CASSVWGDANTGELFF

clone_size: -
j_call: TRBJ1-1
v_call: TRBV18
d_call: -
cdr3_nt: TGTGCCAGCTCACCACCACCAGGGAACACTGAAGCTTTCTTT
cdr3_aa: CASSPPPGNTEAFF

clone_size: -
j_call: TRBJ1-1
v_call: TRBV29-1
d_call: -
cdr3_nt: TGCAGCGTTGAAAGGGGGAACACTGAAGCTTTCTTT
cdr3_aa: CSVERGNTEAFF

clone_size: -
j_call: TRBJ2-5
v_call: TRBV7-6
d_call: -
cdr3_nt: TGTGCCAGCAGCAAAACGATAGGGGGTGGGCAAGAGACCCAGTACTTC
cdr3_aa: CASSKTIGGGQETQYF

clone_size: -
j_call: TRBJ1-3
v_call: TRBV9
d_call: TRBD1
cdr3_nt: TGTGCCAGCAGCGTAGTAGGGACAGGGATTGGAAACACCATATATTTT
cdr3_aa: CASSVVGTGIGNTIYF

clone_size: -
j_call: TRBJ2-3
v_call: TRBV12-5
d_call: TRBD1
cdr3_nt: TGTGCTAGTGGTTTGAGCACAGGGGCGACAGATACGCAGTATTTT
cdr3_aa: CASGLSTGATDTQYF

clone_size: -
j_call: TRBJ2-1
v_call: TRBV6-6
d_call: -
cdr3_nt: TGTGCCAGCAGCCGCGAGCGAGACGGTGAGCAGTTCTTC
cdr3_aa: CASSRERDGEQFF

clone_size: -
j_call: TRBJ1-6
v_call: TRBV5-1
d_call: -
cdr3_nt: TGCGCCAGCAGCTTGGAACAGATCTCACCCCTCCACTTT
cdr3_aa: CASSLEQISPLHF

clone_size: few
j_call: TRBJ1-2
v_call: TRBV29-1
d_call: -
cdr3_nt: TGCAGCGTTGAAAGGCGCACCGACTACTATGGCTACACCTTC
cdr3_aa: CSVERRTDYYGYTF

clone_size: -
j_call: TRBJ2-1
v_call: TRBV11-3
d_call: -
cdr3_nt: TGTGCCAGCAGCCGCACTAGTTACAATGAGCAGTTCTTC
cdr3_aa: CASSRTSYNEQFF

clone_size: -
j_call: TRBJ1-2
v_call: TRBV6-5
d_call: TRBD1
cdr3_nt: TGTGCCAGCAGCTCCCGGGACAGGGTTGGCTACACCTTC
cdr3_aa: CASSSRDRVGYTF

clone_size: once
j_call: TRBJ2-5
v_call: TRBV5-4
d_call: TRBD2
cdr3_nt: TGTGCCAGCAGCCCGGGACTAGCGGGAGGGCCAGAGACCCAGTACTTC
cdr3_aa: CASSPGLAGGPETQYF

clone_size: few
j_call: TRBJ2-7
v_call: TRBV10-3
d_call: TRBD1
cdr3_nt: TGTGCCACCCTCGCCCCTCTAAGGACAGGGGAAAACGAGCAGTACTTC
cdr3_aa: CATLAPLRTGENEQYF

clone_size: -
j_call: TRBJ1-2
v_call: TRBV9
d_call: -
cdr3_nt: TGTGCCAGCAGCCAAAACTATGGCTACACCTTC
cdr3_aa: CASSQNYGYTF

clone_size: -
j_call: TRBJ2-2
v_call: TRBV29-1
d_call: -
cdr3_nt: TGCAGCGTTGAAGCGGGATACACCGGGGAGCTGTTTTTT
cdr3_aa: CSVEAGYTGELFF

clone_size: -
j_call: TRBJ2-5
v_call: TRBV4-2
d_call: TRBD2
cdr3_nt: TGTGCCAGCAGTCAAGCGGGGAGGCAAGAGACCCAGTACTTC
cdr3_aa: CASSQAGRQETQYF

clone_size: -
j_call: TRBJ2-7
v_call: TRBV25-1
d_call: -
cdr3_nt: TGTGCCAGCAGCTCGGGACTTAGCTACGAGCAGTACTTC
cdr3_aa: CASSSGLSYEQYF

clone_size: -
j_call: TRBJ2-7
v_call: TRBV7-2
d_call: -
cdr3_nt: TGTGCCAGCAGCCTACAGGACGGCCCCTACGAGCAGTACTTC
cdr3_aa: CASSLQDGPYEQYF

clone_size: few
j_call: TRBJ2-4
v_call: TRBV19
d_call: -
cdr3_nt: TGTGCCAGTAGTTCCGACAGACGCCAAAACATTCAGTACTTC
cdr3_aa: CASSSDRRQNIQYF